This is a list of T cell receptor beta chains from one sample in a study of cytomegalovirus exposure and HLA in healthy donors. Profiling relied on immunoSEQ multiplex PCR, and the TCRdb table lists in-frame clones only, not all of them. Found here are around 53,000 clones; the top ten clones hold around an eighth. Sequenced input: PBMCs. The source is a man aged 18 to 30 in good health and CMV-seropositive. Each CDR3 is given with its conserved first and last residue. Each record gives: clone size, CDR3 length, D gene, J gene, V gene, CDR3 protein, CDR3 DNA. D genes are given only for firm matches. Only some rows state a clone size, as once, few, many or a class for expanded clones.

size: -; length: 13; D: -; J: TRBJ1-2; V: TRBV7-9; CDR3: CASSFGQSYGYTF; DNA: TGTGCCAGCAGCTTCGGACAGAGCTATGGCTACACCTTC
size: -; length: 13; D: TRBD1; J: TRBJ2-5; V: TRBV5-1; CDR3: CASTGTGKETQYF; DNA: TGCGCCAGCACCGGGACAGGGAAGGAGACCCAGTACTTC
size: -; length: 15; D: -; J: TRBJ2-5; V: TRBV28; CDR3: CASSRATARGETQYF; DNA: TGTGCCAGCAGTCGAGCGACAGCCAGGGGAGAGACCCAGTACTTC
size: -; length: 15; D: TRBD1; J: TRBJ1-2; V: TRBV11-2; CDR3: CASSQPGQGGGGYTF; DNA: TGTGCCAGCAGTCAACCGGGACAGGGAGGTGGTGGCTACACCTTC
size: -; length: 15; D: -; J: TRBJ2-3; V: TRBV27; CDR3: CASSSRGTWTDTQYF; DNA: TGTGCCAGCAGTTCGAGGGGGACATGGACAGATACGCAGTATTTT
size: -; length: 15; D: -; J: TRBJ1-6; V: TRBV6-6; CDR3: CASSYSPGHLSPLHF; DNA: TGTGCCAGCAGTTATTCCCCGGGACACCTATCTCCCCTCCACTTT
size: -; length: 19; D: -; J: TRBJ2-2; V: TRBV7-7; CDR3: CASSSHPPALGGITGELFF; DNA: TGTGCCAGCAGCTCCCACCCGCCGGCCCTGGGAGGCATCACCGGGGAGCTGTTTTTT
size: -; length: 13; D: -; J: TRBJ1-5; V: TRBV10-3; CDR3: CAIQGESNQPQHF; DNA: TGTGCCATCCAGGGCGAAAGCAATCAGCCCCAGCATTTT
size: -; length: 13; D: -; J: TRBJ2-7; V: TRBV5-1; CDR3: CASSLERPYEQYF; DNA: TGCGCCAGCAGCCTCGAGCGGCCGTACGAGCAGTACTTC
size: -; length: 13; D: -; J: TRBJ1-5; V: TRBV6-1; CDR3: CASTGDIREPQHF; DNA: TGTGCCAGCACCGGGGACATAAGGGAGCCCCAGCATTTT
size: -; length: 13; D: -; J: TRBJ1-1; V: TRBV6-4; CDR3: CASRRTDYTEAFF; DNA: TGTGCCAGCAGGAGGACAGATTACACTGAAGCTTTCTTT
size: medium-sized; length: 16; D: -; J: TRBJ1-3; V: TRBV5-1; CDR3: CASSLATGASGNTIYF; DNA: TGCGCCAGCAGCTTGGCCACGGGAGCCTCTGGAAACACCATATATTTT
size: -; length: 15; D: -; J: TRBJ2-7; V: TRBV5-4; CDR3: CASSFYNGGEYEQYF; DNA: TGTGCCAGCAGCTTTTATAACGGCGGGGAATACGAGCAGTACTTC
size: -; length: 12; D: TRBD1; J: TRBJ1-2; V: TRBV6-6; CDR3: CASSGTAYGYTF; DNA: TGTGCCAGCAGTGGGACAGCCTATGGCTACACCTTC
size: -; length: 15; D: -; J: TRBJ2-5; V: TRBV5-4; CDR3: CASSLSGIPQETQYF; DNA: TGTGCCAGCAGCCTGTCCGGGATCCCGCAGGAGACCCAGTACTTC
size: -; length: 15; D: TRBD2; J: TRBJ2-3; V: TRBV15; CDR3: CATSREGLDGDTQYF; DNA: TGTGCCACCAGCAGAGAGGGACTAGATGGAGATACGCAGTATTTT
size: -; length: 8; D: -; J: TRBJ1-2; V: TRBV20-1; CDR3: CSAPGYTF; DNA: TGCAGTGCCCCGGGCTACACCTTC
size: -; length: 13; D: -; J: TRBJ2-7; V: TRBV9; CDR3: CASSPGGSDEQYF; DNA: TGTGCCAGCAGCCCCGGGGGATCGGACGAGCAGTACTTC
size: -; length: 14; D: -; J: TRBJ2-7; V: TRBV5-6; CDR3: CASSLDLPTYEQYF; DNA: TGTGCCAGCAGCTTAGATTTACCCACCTACGAGCAGTACTTC
size: -; length: 15; D: TRBD1; J: TRBJ2-3; V: TRBV15; CDR3: CATSREDRGGATQYF; DNA: TGTGCCACCAGCAGAGAGGACAGGGGAGGGGCTACGCAGTATTTT
size: -; length: 14; D: -; J: TRBJ2-7; V: TRBV9; CDR3: CASSAGTGKYEQYF; DNA: TGTGCCAGCAGCGCCGGGACTGGAAAGTACGAGCAGTACTTC
size: -; length: 14; D: -; J: TRBJ1-4; V: TRBV29-1; CDR3: CSVEVGAPNEKLFF; DNA: TGCAGCGTTGAAGTAGGGGCGCCCAATGAAAAACTGTTTTTT
size: -; length: 12; D: -; J: TRBJ2-5; V: TRBV6-5; CDR3: CASRDQGETQYF; DNA: TGTGCCAGCAGGGATCAGGGGGAGACCCAGTACTTC
size: -; length: 13; D: -; J: TRBJ2-7; V: TRBV10-1; CDR3: CASSDRTGPGEYF; DNA: TGCGCCAGCAGTGACAGGACTGGACCTGGGGAGTACTTC
size: -; length: 17; D: -; J: TRBJ2-1; V: TRBV19; CDR3: CASSIRGLERAYNEQFF; DNA: TGTGCCAGTAGTATCAGGGGCCTAGAGAGGGCATACAATGAGCAGTTCTTC
size: -; length: 16; D: TRBD1; J: TRBJ2-5; V: TRBV28; CDR3: CASSLSPGQTQETQYF; DNA: TGTGCCAGCAGTTTATCCCCGGGACAGACACAAGAGACCCAGTACTTC
size: -; length: 14; D: TRBD1; J: TRBJ2-7; V: TRBV9; CDR3: CASSADREDHEQYF; DNA: TGTGCCAGCAGCGCGGACAGGGAGGACCACGAGCAGTACTTC
size: -; length: 11; D: -; J: TRBJ2-7; V: TRBV20-1; CDR3: CSARSLYEQYF; DNA: TGCAGTGCTAGAAGCCTTTACGAGCAGTACTTC
size: -; length: 15; D: TRBD2; J: TRBJ2-2; V: TRBV11-2; CDR3: CASSLSGRVTGELFF; DNA: TGTGCCAGCAGCTTGAGCGGGAGGGTGACCGGGGAGCTGTTTTTT
size: -; length: 13; D: -; J: TRBJ2-7; V: TRBV5-1; CDR3: CASSLGASYEQYF; DNA: TGCGCCAGCAGCTTGGGGGCCTCCTACGAGCAGTACTTC
size: -; length: 16; D: -; J: TRBJ2-6; V: TRBV7-3; CDR3: CASSRGGSSGANVLTF; DNA: TGTGCCAGCAGCCGAGGGGGAAGCTCTGGGGCCAACGTCCTGACTTTC
size: -; length: 13; D: -; J: TRBJ2-1; V: TRBV10-3; CDR3: CAISEPQRLEQFF; DNA: TGTGCCATCAGTGAGCCCCAGCGTTTGGAGCAGTTCTTC
size: -; length: 13; D: -; J: TRBJ2-1; V: TRBV30; CDR3: CAWSLGQYNEQFF; DNA: TGTGCCTGGAGTCTGGGCCAATACAATGAGCAGTTCTTC
size: -; length: 13; D: -; J: TRBJ1-1; V: TRBV10-1; CDR3: CASSVGKNTEAFF; DNA: TGCGCCAGCAGTGTGGGCAAGAACACTGAAGCTTTCTTT